What follows are 29 T cell receptor beta chains derived from one specimen sequenced in a study of blood T cell repertoires in COVID-19. TCRdb's table, derived via immunoSEQ multiplex PCR, lists solely in-frame clones and lacks some. Of around 250,000 clones in the sample, 70% to 90% were seen once. What was sequenced was PBMCs or T cells enriched from blood (not recorded which). The receptors here all came from a woman aged 45-65 years who had been exposed to COVID-19.

The CDR3 bases are TGTGCCAGTTCCAACACAGGGGCGAGGACTGAAGCTTTCTTT. It is translated as CASSNTGARTEAFF. The rearrangement joins TRBV19 to TRBJ1-1; 7 nucleotides line up with TRBD1. Germline V gene lookup returns CDR1 LNHDA and CDR2 SQIVND (reference sequence). The CDR3 covers 14 residues. The V segment lost 8 bases and the J segment 5 bases; nucleotides outside the gene matches: 11.

This chain joins TRBV13 and TRBJ2-6; 7 bases line up with TRBD1. V shed 4 bases and J 0 bases; nucleotides not matched to a gene: 6. The V gene's germline CDR1 is PRHDT and CDR2 FYEKMQ (reference sequence). The CDR3 has 17 residues. This CDR3 reads CASSSGTVSSGANVLTF. In DNA form, the CDR3 reads TGTGCCAGCAGCTCCGGGACAGTATCCTCTGGGGCCAACGTCCTGACTTTC.

This clone is a singleton in its sample. The J gene is TRBJ2-5, the V gene TRBV6-1; possibly TRBD2 for D (5 bases). The CDR3 runs to 14 residues. CDR1 is MNHNS and CDR2 is SASEGT in the germline V gene. V dropped 1 base and J dropped 4 bases, with 10 bases sitting between them. The CDR3: CASSEGGSGETQYF. CDR3 nucleotides: TGTGCCAGCAGTGAAGGAGGGAGCGGAGAGACCCAGTACTTC.

V and J are TRBV2 and TRBJ2-1, with D perhaps matching TRBD1 (5 bases). CDR3 length equals 11 residues. The germline V and J ends were trimmed by 3 bases and 15 bases, with 12 bases remaining between them. Germline CDR1 SNHLY, CDR2 FYNNEI. CDR3 protein: CASSEMGPRFF. CDR3 nucleotides: TGTGCCAGCAGTGAGATGGGGCCCCGGTTCTTC. The full variable domain, rest sourced from reference TRBV2 and TRBJ2-1, is EPEVTQTPSHQVTQMGQEVILRCVPISNHLYFYWYRQILGQKVEFLVSFYNNEISEKSEIFDDQFSVERPDGSNFTLKIRSTKLEDSAMYFCASSEMGPRFFGPGTRLTVL.

The rearrangement joins TRBV11-2 to TRBJ2-7; 7 bases line up with TRBD2. J lost 1 base, V lost 6 bases, and 6 bases had no gene match. Germline loops: CDR1 SGHAT, CDR2 FQNNGV. The CDR3 spans 14 residues. The CDR3 protein is CASRSGTISYEQYF. The DNA for the CDR3 is TGTGCCAGCAGATCCGGGACTATATCCTACGAGCAGTACTTC.

This clone is a singleton in its sample. The rearrangement uses TRBV7-8 and TRBJ2-1; 10 nucleotides match TRBD2. The germline V gene encodes CDR1 SGHVS and CDR2 FQNEAQ. CDR3 length: 12 amino acids. Germline trimming cut 5 bases from V and 10 bases from J; bases unmatched to any gene: 2. CDR3 DNA: TGTGCCAGCAGCCTACTAGCGGGGGAGCAGTTCTTC. Its translation is CASSLLAGEQFF.

The chain uses TRBV19 and TRBJ1-4, with D unclear. Germline loops: CDR1 LNHDA, CDR2 SQIVND (reference sequence). This CDR3 has 14 amino acids. V lost 1 base and J lost 8, with 11 bases in between. The CDR3 sequence: CASSIGGISEKLFF. As DNA, the CDR3 is TGTGCCAGTAGTATAGGAGGGATTAGCGAAAAACTGTTTTTT.

The chain joins TRBV5-1 to TRBJ2-2; TRBD1 is a possible D gene (5 bases). The CDR3 length is 15 residues. Germline V gene sequence: CDR1 SGHRS, CDR2 YFSETQ. V was pared by 2 bases and J by 5 bases, with 13 bases between. Written as DNA, the CDR3 is TGCGCCAGCAGCTTAGGCCAGGGAAAGACCGGGGAGCTGTTTTTT. The encoded protein is CASSLGQGKTGELFF.

The rearrangement joins TRBV7-2 to TRBJ1-2; D is ambiguous. The CDR3 consists of 14 residues. From germline, CDR1 is SGHTA and CDR2 FQGNSA. V lost 7 bases, J lost 2 bases, and 14 bases lay in between. DNA of the CDR3: TGTGCCAGCAATCCGGGGATCCAGAACTATGGCTACACCTTC. This translates into CASNPGIQNYGYTF.

The rearrangement uses TRBV29-1 and TRBJ1-2; tentative D call: TRBD1 (5 bases). The CDR3 length is 14 residues. From germline, CDR1 is SQVTM and CDR2 ANQGSEA. Trimming left V 6 bases short and J 0 bases short, with 14 bases between. The DNA for the CDR3 is TGCAGCGTCGCAACCCCGACAGCTAACTATGGCTACACCTTC. It encodes CSVATPTANYGYTF.

V gene TRBV9 combines with J gene TRBJ1-1; 7 nucleotides match TRBD1. Trimming at V came to 0 bases and at J to 2 bases, leaving 7 bases not matched to a gene. This CDR3 comprises 16 residues. CDR1 and CDR2 from the germline V gene are SGDLS and YYNGEE. The CDR3 DNA is TGTGCCAGCAGCGTAGGGGCAGGGGGATTCAACACTGAAGCTTTCTTT. Amino acid sequence: CASSVGAGGFNTEAFF. The full variable domain, completed using reference TRBV9 and TRBJ1-1, is DSGVTQTPKHLITATGQRVTLRCSPRSGDLSVYWYQQSLDQGLQFLIQYYNGEERAKGNILERFSAQQFPDLHSELNLSSLELGDSALYFCASSVGAGGFNTEAFFGQGTRLTVV.

CDR3: CASNPGTGGYNEQFF. The CDR3 nucleotides read TGCGCCAGCAATCCTGGGACAGGGGGTTACAATGAGCAGTTCTTC. The rearrangement joins TRBV5-1 to TRBJ2-1, with 11 bases fitting TRBD1. The CDR3 totals 15 residues. With 6 bases clipped from V and 4 bases from J, the junction kept 6 bases outside the gene matches. Germline CDR1 is SGHRS and CDR2 is YFSETQ.

The rearrangement uses TRBV5-1 and TRBJ2-1; TRBD2 agrees at 13 bases. This CDR3 has 16 amino acids. In germline, CDR1 is SGHRS, CDR2 YFSETQ. V lost 1 base, J lost 4 bases, and 2 bases stayed unmatched. Written as DNA, the CDR3 is TGCGCCAGCAGCTTGACTAGCGGGGGGGTATACAATGAGCAGTTCTTC. It is translated as CASSLTSGGVYNEQFF.

The V gene is TRBV9, the J gene TRBJ1-1; the D gene is possibly TRBD1 (5 bases). Trimming took 0 bases from V and 4 from J, leaving 10 bases between them. Germline values: CDR1 SGDLS, CDR2 YYNGEE. The CDR3 sequence is 14 residues long. CDR3 sequence reads: CASSVGADSTEAFF. The CDR3 nucleotides are TGTGCCAGCAGCGTAGGAGCAGACAGCACTGAAGCTTTCTTT.

A single count supports this clone. The chain joins TRBV7-2 to TRBJ1-3; D remains unclear. CDR1 SGHTA and CDR2 FQGNSA come from the germline V gene. The CDR3 loop spans 18 amino acids. The ends were cut back, 2 bases at V and 0 bases at J, with 17 bases in the middle. The CDR3 DNA reads TGTGCCAGCAGCTTAACCCTTCCTGCAGGAAGCTCTGGAAACACCATATATTTT. It specifies CASSLTLPAGSSGNTIYF.

The chain employs TRBV6-5 and TRBJ1-1; D remains ambiguous. From germline, CDR1 is MNHEY and CDR2 SVGAGI. There are 13 residues in the CDR3. The ends were cut back, 8 bases at V and 0 bases at J, with 10 bases in the middle. The CDR3 here is CASLRLMNTEAFF. The CDR3 coding sequence is TGTGCCAGCTTACGACTTATGAACACTGAAGCTTTCTTT.

This chain links TRBV3-1 (or the pseudogene TRBV3-2) with TRBJ1-6; 8 bases match TRBD1. In germline, CDR1 is LGHDT, CDR2 YNNKEL (reference sequence). J gave up 3 bases and V 6 bases, and 7 bases lay outside the gene matches. This CDR3 has 16 residues. CDR3 loop: CASRLTGGVYNSPLHF. The DNA of the CDR3 is TGTGCCAGCAGATTAACAGGGGGGGTCTATAATTCACCCCTCCACTTT.

This clone has only one observation. The chain recombines TRBV5-4 with TRBJ2-6; 12 nucleotides align to TRBD2. V lost 4 bases and J lost 0; bases outside the gene matches: 2. This CDR3 contains 17 residues. Germline lookup yields CDR1 SGHNT and CDR2 YYREEE (reference sequence). For the CDR3, the DNA is TGTGCCAGCAGCCCGGGACTAGCGGGCTCTGGGGCCAACGTCCTGACTTTC. This encodes CASSPGLAGSGANVLTF.

The V gene is TRBV27, the J gene TRBJ2-7; 8 nucleotides agree with TRBD2. The CDR3 spans 13 residues. Unmatched junction bases numbered 1, after V lost 6 bases and J lost 0 bases. In germline, CDR1 is MNHEY, CDR2 SMNVEV (reference sequence). CDR3 in amino acids: CASRLAVSYEQYF. DNA of the CDR3: TGTGCCAGCAGACTAGCGGTCTCCTACGAGCAGTACTTC.

This clone was counted ten times or more. The V call is TRBV9, the J call TRBJ2-7, with 10 bases matching TRBD2. The germline CDR1 and CDR2 sequences are SGDLS and YYNGEE. This CDR3 region has 15 residues. The junction had 5 bases not matched to a gene; V was cut back by 0 bases and J by 5 bases. CDR3 in DNA: TGTGCCAGCAGCGTAGATCTAGCGGGGGTGAACGAGCAGTACTTC. Translation: CASSVDLAGVNEQYF.

This clone was detected only once. This rearrangement joins TRBV5-8 to TRBJ1-1; D ambiguous. This CDR3 has 14 amino acids. Trimming took off 5 bases at V and 0 bases at J, with 11 bases between the two ends. Germline CDR1 SGHTS, CDR2 YDEGEE. The CDR3 is CASSRRWVNTEAFF. CDR3 bases: TGTGCCAGCAGTCGGAGGTGGGTGAACACTGAAGCTTTCTTT.

The V gene is TRBV9, the J gene TRBJ2-5, with TRBD1 matching 10 bases. The CDR3 covers 15 residues. CDR1 SGDLS and CDR2 YYNGEE come from the germline V gene. Losses at the gene ends were 4 bases for V and 1 base for J; bases not matched to a gene: 4. The CDR3 sequence is CASSPRTGGQETQYF. The CDR3 region has the DNA TGTGCCAGCAGCCCACGGACAGGGGGCCAAGAGACCCAGTACTTC.

This clone was detected only a few times. This chain links TRBV2 with TRBJ1-2, with D perhaps TRBD1 (6 bases). CDR3 length equals 14 residues. The V end lost 6 bases, the J end lost 6 bases, and 17 bases lay between the germline ends. CDR1 and CDR2 (germline): SNHLY, FYNNEI. The CDR3: CASRDLRGRNGYTF. For the CDR3, the DNA is TGTGCCAGCAGGGATCTCAGGGGTCGGAATGGCTACACCTTC.

The rearrangement uses TRBV28 and TRBJ1-3; D possibly corresponds to TRBD1 (5 bases). Germline lookup yields CDR1 MDHEN and CDR2 SYDVKM. The CDR3 is 17 amino acids. V was trimmed by 0 bases and J by 4 bases, leaving 16 bases between them. As DNA, the CDR3 is TGTGCCAGCAGTTTATGGTCGTCCGGGGGATCGGGAAACACCATATATTTT. Amino acid sequence: CASSLWSSGGSGNTIYF.

This chain uses TRBV9 with TRBJ1-2, with D maybe TRBD1 (5 bases). V was pared by 0 bases and J by 0 bases, with 12 bases between. Germline V gene sequence: CDR1 SGDLS, CDR2 YYNGEE. The CDR3 sequence is 16 residues long. The DNA for the CDR3 is TGTGCCAGCAGCGTAGATAGGGGCAGTCCTAACTATGGCTACACCTTC. Its translation is CASSVDRGSPNYGYTF. Supplemented by reference TRBV9 and TRBJ1-2, the full variable domain reads DSGVTQTPKHLITATGQRVTLRCSPRSGDLSVYWYQQSLDQGLQFLIQYYNGEERAKGNILERFSAQQFPDLHSELNLSSLELGDSALYFCASSVDRGSPNYGYTFGSGTRLTVV.

The CDR3, as DNA: TGTGCCAGCAGCACAGGGACAGGGGGACTCAGAGGCGAGCAGTACTTC. Residues: CASSTGTGGLRGEQYF. This chain links TRBV9 with TRBJ2-7; the match to TRBD1 covers 11 bases. There are 16 residues in the CDR3. Germline CDR1 and CDR2: SGDLS and YYNGEE. With 4 bases clipped from V and 6 bases from J, the junction kept 12 bases outside the gene matches.

The chain carries TRBV28 and TRBJ1-2, with TRBD1 matching 8 bases. Germline V lookup: CDR1 MDHEN, CDR2 SYDVKM. V shed 7 bases, J shed 4 bases, and the junction held 8 bases outside the gene matches. The CDR3 spans 14 residues. The CDR3 DNA reads as TGTGCCAGCACGGGACAGGTCCTCCTCTATGGCTACACCTTC. As protein: CASTGQVLLYGYTF.

The chain links TRBV7-2 to TRBJ1-2; D gene unclear. CDR1 and CDR2 (germline): SGHTA, FQGNSA. Trimming pared 3 bases from V and 8 bases from J, leaving 22 bases between. The CDR3 contains 16 residues. CDR3 amino acids: CASSLSLAGHSGGYTF. The DNA of the CDR3 is TGTGCCAGCAGCTTGAGTTTAGCGGGCCACTCTGGGGGCTACACCTTC.

V is TRBV11-2 and J is TRBJ1-1; D is unclear. V lost 4 bases to trimming and J lost 0 bases, with 3 bases between them. Germline CDR1 and CDR2: SGHAT and FQNNGV. The CDR3 is made up of 12 amino acids. In nucleotides, the CDR3 is TGTGCCAGCAGCTCCGTGAACACTGAAGCTTTCTTT. As protein: CASSSVNTEAFF.